The 9 T cell receptor beta chains below were found in one sample sequenced in a study of T cells in localized non-small cell lung cancer. Produced via immunoSEQ multiplex PCR; TCRdb's table is partial and in-frame only. The sample includes approximately 1,500 clones, around 30% of them seen just once. This material consisted of lung tumor tissue, taken before any cancer treatment. All receptors come from a male donor at least 60 years old with stage II squamous cell lung carcinoma.

The CDR3 sequence: CASSAELTYNEQFF. CDR3 nucleotide sequence: TGTGCCAGCAGTGCTGAGTTAACTTACAATGAGCAGTTCTTC. The chain employs TRBV9 and TRBJ2-1; D is ambiguous. CDR1 and CDR2 (germline): SGDLS, YYNGEE. Trimming removed 5 bases at V and 4 bases at J, with 13 bases between. There are 14 residues in the CDR3.

The sample holds a few counts of this clone. This chain connects TRBV19 to TRBJ2-4; 9 bases are shared with TRBD2. J lost 10 bases, V lost 3 bases, and 4 bases had no gene match. Germline loops: CDR1 LNHDA, CDR2 SQIVND (reference sequence). CDR3 length equals 13 residues. The CDR3 sequence is CASSMGLANIQYF. The CDR3 DNA reads as TGTGCCAGTAGTATGGGACTAGCAAATATTCAGTACTTC.

CDR3 sequence: CASSRWTANTGELFF. The CDR3, as DNA: TGTGCCAGTAGTAGATGGACAGCGAACACCGGGGAGCTGTTTTTT. The genes are TRBV19 and TRBJ2-2, with D possibly matching TRBD1 (6 bases). CDR3 length: 15 residues. The germline gives CDR1 LNHDA, CDR2 SQIVND (reference sequence). Between the trimmed V and J ends, which lost 4 bases and 0 bases, there was a span of 9 bases.

V usage is TRBV19 and J usage is TRBJ1-2, with TRBD1 identical over 7 bases. This CDR3 region has 15 residues. J lost 4 bases, V lost 7 bases, and 12 bases had no gene match. The germline V gene has CDR1 LNHDA and CDR2 SQIVND (reference sequence). CDR3 amino acids: CASTPPEGAVYGYTF. The CDR3 coding sequence is TGTGCCAGTACTCCTCCCGAGGGGGCCGTCTATGGCTACACCTTC.

By its share, this clone is medium-sized. This chain uses TRBV9 with TRBJ2-3; 8 nucleotides match TRBD2. Germline-derived CDR1 and CDR2 are SGDLS and YYNGEE. This CDR3 is 15 amino acids long. J was trimmed by 0 bases and V by 5 bases; bases with no gene match: 5. CDR3 loop: CASSASGFSTDTQYF. The CDR3 DNA is TGTGCCAGCAGTGCTAGCGGGTTTAGCACAGATACGCAGTATTTT.

This clone is large in the sample. J is TRBJ1-4 and V is TRBV19; 7 bases are a match to TRBD1. This CDR3 has 18 amino acids. The junction had 12 bases not matched to a gene; V was cut back by 0 bases and J by 5 bases. Germline lookup yields CDR1 LNHDA and CDR2 SQIVND (reference sequence). The DNA for the CDR3 is TGTGCCAGTAGTATAGATCGCCTACAGGGGCTCGAAAATGAAAAACTGTTTTTT. Protein sequence: CASSIDRLQGLENEKLFF.

This chain's CDR3 is CASSIGSGMNTEAFF. The CDR3 DNA sequence: TGTGCCAGTAGTATTGGGTCGGGGATGAACACTGAAGCTTTCTTT. V usage is TRBV19 and J usage is TRBJ1-1, with D unresolved. The CDR3 has 15 amino acids. V shed 3 bases and J shed 0 bases, with 11 bases lying between them. Per germline, CDR1 LNHDA and CDR2 SQIVND (reference sequence).

This clone ranks as large. The gene calls are TRBV12-5 and TRBJ2-1, with D maybe TRBD1 (7 bases). Germline V CDR1 and CDR2: LGHNT, FRNRAP. V lost 5 bases, J lost 2 bases, and 16 bases lay in between. CDR3 length: 16 residues. CDR3 sequence: CASGPEGAGTYNEQFF. CDR3 in DNA: TGTGCTAGTGGTCCGGAGGGGGCGGGCACCTACAATGAGCAGTTCTTC.

By share, this clone counts as large (0.1 to 1%). V usage is TRBV4-1 and J usage is TRBJ2-3; possible D gene TRBD1, 5 bases. The CDR3 contains 13 residues. The V gene's germline CDR1 is MGHRA and CDR2 YSYEKL. Trimming removed 5 bases from V and 3 bases from J, with 9 bases in between. As DNA, the CDR3 is TGCGCCAGCAGCGCCCCAGGGACAGATACGCAGTATTTT. It translates to CASSAPGTDTQYF.